The 24 T cell receptor beta chains below were found in one sample sequenced in a study of beta chain features in type 1 diabetes. Study-level results: There was a moderate but significant shortening of TCRB CDR3s in all four CD4+ subsets of Type 1 diabetes patients.

The study reverse transcribed the entire isolated RNA, so it sequenced expressed TCRB transcripts. Produced via immunoSEQ multiplex PCR; TCRdb's table is partial and in-frame only. The table includes some 350,000 clones, around 10% detected once. The antigens for these receptors are not known. Sequenced material: central memory CD4+ T cells from blood. The receptor source for this set is a man aged 25-45 years with type 1 diabetes.

A few counts support this clone. The chain joins TRBV6-5 to TRBJ2-1; the D is unclear. The CDR3 runs to 15 residues. Between the trimmed V and J ends, which lost 4 bases and 6 bases, there was a span of 16 bases. Looked up from germline, CDR1 is MNHEY and CDR2 is SVGAGI. The CDR3: CASSSWGTSSNEQFF. Written as DNA, the CDR3 is TGTGCCAGCAGTTCATGGGGTACATCTTCCAATGAGCAGTTCTTC.

Note on this clone: It may be a read error: a sequence one base away is much more abundant. This sequence joins TRBV6-5 and TRBJ2-7, with unresolved D. Germline V CDR1 and CDR2: MNHEY, SVGAGI. The CDR3 contains 12 residues. V lost 5 bases to trimming and J lost 1 base, with 6 bases between them. In nucleotides, the CDR3 is TGTGCCAGCAGTGATCAGTCCTACGAGCAGTACTTC. This sequence encodes CASSDQSYEQYF.

The rearrangement joins TRBV27 to TRBJ1-1, with a possible D match to TRBD1 (5 bases). This CDR3 is 12 amino acids long. Trimming cost V 9 bases and J 3 bases, with 11 bases left between them. Germline V gene data show CDR1 as MNHEY and CDR2 as SMNVEV (reference sequence). Here the CDR3 reads CASRRGDTEAFF. In DNA form, the CDR3 reads TGTGCCAGTAGACGAGGGGACACTGAAGCTTTCTTT.

This clone was found many times. The chain couples TRBV5-8 to TRBJ2-5; 13 nucleotides agree with TRBD2. V lost 2 bases to trimming and J lost 2 bases; unmatched junction nucleotides: 3. This CDR3 is 16 amino acids long. Germline V gives CDR1 SGHTS, CDR2 YDEGEE. CDR3 protein: CASSFRLAGGQETQYF. CDR3 nucleotides: TGTGCCAGCAGCTTCCGACTAGCGGGAGGACAAGAGACCCAGTACTTC. Together with reference TRBV5-8 and TRBJ2-5, the CDR3 gives the full variable domain: EAGVTQSPTHLIKTRGQQATLRCSPISGHTSVYWYQQALGLGLQFLLWYDEGEERNRGNFPPRFSGRQFPNYSSELNVNALELEDSALYLCASSFRLAGGQETQYFGPGTRLLVL.

V gene TRBV28 combines with J gene TRBJ1-1, with 10 positions matching TRBD1. The CDR3 has 15 residues. V dropped 5 bases and J dropped 3; count of bases not matched to a gene: 6. From germline, CDR1 is MDHEN and CDR2 SYDVKM. CDR3 nucleotide sequence: TGTGCCAGCAGTGGGTCGACAGGGGGCTACACTGAAGCTTTCTTT. Its protein product is CASSGSTGGYTEAFF. Variable domain in full (rest from reference TRBV28 and TRBJ1-1): DVKVTQSSRYLVKRTGEKVFLECVQDMDHENMFWYRQDPGLGLRLIYFSYDVKMKEKGDIPEGYSVSREKKERFSLILESASTNQTSMYLCASSGSTGGYTEAFFGQGTRLTVV.

V gene TRBV19 combines with J gene TRBJ1-5; 9 nucleotides agree with TRBD1. The CDR3 contains 15 residues. V gave up 5 bases and J gave up 5 bases; unmatched junction bases: 7. Germline assignment: CDR1 LNHDA and CDR2 SQIVND (reference sequence). The CDR3 nucleotides read TGTGCCAGTAGTCCCGGGACAGGGTATGATCAGCCCCAGCATTTT. Protein product: CASSPGTGYDQPQHF.

The chain couples TRBV7-9 to TRBJ2-3, with D unclear. Trimming removed 8 bases at V and 2 bases at J, with 8 bases between. Germline-derived CDR1 and CDR2 are SEHNR and FQNEAQ (reference sequence). CDR3 length: 12 residues. The CDR3 DNA sequence: TGTGCCAGCCGTAACATCACAGATACGCAGTATTTT. Translated: CASRNITDTQYF.

This clone was counted only a few times. The chain carries TRBV5-1 and TRBJ1-1; D is possibly TRBD1 (6 bases). The V gene lost 4 bases and the J gene lost 3 bases, with 13 bases spanning the gap. Germline loops: CDR1 SGHRS, CDR2 YFSETQ. The CDR3 length is 14 residues. The CDR3 DNA follows: TGCGCCAGCAGCGAGGGGGTCGCGGACACTGAAGCTTTCTTT. Translated, it gives CASSEGVADTEAFF.

This clone has ten or more counts. V gene TRBV7-9 combines with J gene TRBJ2-7, with D possibly TRBD1 on 6 matching bases. CDR1 and CDR2 from the germline V gene are SEHNR and FQNEAQ (reference sequence). V gave up 3 bases and J gave up 7 bases, with 22 bases separating them. There are 16 residues in the CDR3. Here the CDR3 reads CASSFGTPAPGREQYF. The CDR3 DNA reads as TGTGCCAGCAGCTTCGGGACACCGGCCCCCGGAAGGGAGCAGTACTTC.

This clone was detected only a few times. The chain combines TRBV4-2 with TRBJ2-7; D gene ambiguous. This CDR3 comprises 15 residues. V lost 0 bases and J lost 1, with 10 bases in between. Germline V gene sequence: CDR1 LGHNA, CDR2 YNFKEQ. CDR3 bases: TGTGCCAGCAGCCAAGATAGGCTTGGTTCCTACGAGCAGTACTTC. Encoded protein: CASSQDRLGSYEQYF.

This clone was counted at least ten times. The genes are TRBV5-6 and TRBJ2-5; 9 bases fit TRBD1. Germline CDR1 and CDR2: SGHDT and YYEEEE. Trimming at V came to 5 bases and at J to 1 base, leaving 9 bases not matched to a gene. The CDR3 is 16 residues long. DNA of the CDR3: TGTGCCAGCAGTCGAGTGGGACAGGGCTCCCAAGAGACCCAGTACTTC. Its translation is CASSRVGQGSQETQYF.

The sample holds a few counts of this clone. J is TRBJ1-5 and V is TRBV6-1, with TRBD1 as a possible D gene (5 bases). The V end was cut by 1 base, the J end by 4 bases, with 11 bases between. The CDR3 consists of 15 residues. Germline-derived CDR1 and CDR2 are MNHNS and SASEGT. The CDR3 loop reads CASSEGGFENQPQHF. Written as DNA, the CDR3 is TGTGCCAGCAGTGAAGGGGGCTTTGAAAATCAGCCCCAGCATTTT.

This clone has only a few counts. The genes are TRBV7-2 and TRBJ2-1; a weak D match, TRBD1 (5 bases). Germline CDR1 SGHTA, CDR2 FQGNSA. Deletions cut 5 bases from V and 0 bases from J, with 11 bases between. The CDR3 runs 15 residues. The chain's CDR3 is CASSRDSYSYNEQFF. CDR3 DNA: TGTGCCAGCAGCCGCGACAGCTACTCCTACAATGAGCAGTTCTTC.

This clone was found a few times. The V and J genes are TRBV28 and TRBJ1-1; D is possibly TRBD1 (5 bases). The CDR3 is 14 amino acids. The germline gives CDR1 MDHEN, CDR2 SYDVKM. Trimming removed 2 bases at V and 5 bases at J, with 12 bases between. The CDR3 protein is CASSLGTAGTEAFF. Here the CDR3 DNA reads TGTGCCAGCAGTTTAGGGACGGCGGGGACTGAAGCTTTCTTT. Based on the CDR3 plus reference TRBV28 and TRBJ1-1, the full variable domain is DVKVTQSSRYLVKRTGEKVFLECVQDMDHENMFWYRQDPGLGLRLIYFSYDVKMKEKGDIPEGYSVSREKKERFSLILESASTNQTSMYLCASSLGTAGTEAFFGQGTRLTVV.

This clone was seen a few times. The genes are TRBV5-4 and TRBJ1-4; TRBD1 aligns across 9 bases. The CDR3 is 15 residues long. The germline gives CDR1 SGHNT, CDR2 YYREEE (reference sequence). The J segment lost 7 bases and the V segment lost 4 bases, leaving 8 bases of the junction unmatched. This chain's CDR3 is CASSLGQGLSEKLFF. The CDR3 DNA follows: TGTGCCAGCAGCCTCGGACAGGGGTTGAGTGAAAAACTGTTTTTT.

The chain joins TRBV4-2 to TRBJ2-5; perhaps D is TRBD1 or TRBD2 (6 bases each). The CDR3 loop spans 13 amino acids. Germline-derived CDR1 and CDR2 are LGHNA and YNFKEQ. V lost 5 bases to trimming and J lost 9 bases, with 16 bases between them. This CDR3 is CASSLGTEGAQYF. In DNA, the CDR3 is TGTGCCAGCAGCTTGGGGACGGAGGGGGCCCAGTACTTC.

The V gene is TRBV18, the J gene TRBJ1-1, with TRBD1 as a possible D gene (6 bases). CDR1 and CDR2 (germline): KGHSH, LQKENI. The CDR3 sequence is 16 residues long. With 5 bases removed from V and 0 bases from J, the gap between germline ends came to 16 bases. CDR3 in amino acids: CASSGTGAALNTEAFF. In DNA form, the CDR3 reads TGTGCCAGCTCAGGCACGGGGGCCGCTTTGAACACTGAAGCTTTCTTT.

This clone has only a few counts. This same CDR3 is encoded by further DNA sequences in the sample. The V call is TRBV7-2, the J call TRBJ2-1, with 7 bases lining up with TRBD2. V trimming: 0 bases; J trimming: 2 bases; junction bases outside the gene matches: 1. The V gene's germline CDR1 is SGHTA and CDR2 FQGNSA. The CDR3 runs to 15 residues. The CDR3 nucleotides read TGTGCCAGCAGCTTAGCGCTAGCGGCCTACAATGAGCAGTTCTTC. Amino acids: CASSLALAAYNEQFF. The full variable domain, completed using reference TRBV7-2 and TRBJ2-1, is GAGVSQSPSNKVTEKGKDVELRCDPISGHTALYWYRQSLGQGLEFLIYFQGNSAPDKSGLPSDRFSAERTGGSVSTLTIQRTQQEDSAVYLCASSLALAAYNEQFFGPGTRLTVL.

The chain uses TRBV28 and TRBJ2-3; TRBD2 agrees at 9 bases. The trim removed 6 bases at V and 0 bases at J, leaving 7 bases unmatched. Germline V gene sequence: CDR1 MDHEN, CDR2 SYDVKM. The CDR3 has 16 amino acids. The CDR3 coding sequence is TGTGCCAGCAGCCATCATAGCGGGGGAAGCACAGATACGCAGTATTTT. It encodes CASSHHSGGSTDTQYF.

This clone came up a few times. V is TRBV19 and J is TRBJ2-1; 8 bases are a match to TRBD1. Per germline, CDR1 LNHDA and CDR2 SQIVND (reference sequence). The CDR3 sequence is 14 residues long. J gave up 4 bases and V 4 bases, and 3 bases lay outside the gene matches. The CDR3 region is CASSSGDRYNEQFF. The CDR3 coding sequence is TGTGCCAGTAGTAGCGGGGACAGGTACAATGAGCAGTTCTTC.

This clone was picked up many times. CDR3 protein: CASSFSQNYGYTF. DNA for the CDR3: TGTGCCAGCAGCTTTTCACAAAACTATGGCTACACCTTC. V is TRBV5-4 and J is TRBJ1-2; D call uncertain. Germline V gene sequence: CDR1 SGHNT, CDR2 YYREEE (reference sequence). V was clipped by 2 bases and J by 2 bases, with 7 bases between them. This CDR3 has 13 amino acids.

This clone was counted only a few times. The J gene is TRBJ1-5, the V gene TRBV4-1; D uncertain. Trimming stripped 0 bases from V and 1 base from J, with 10 bases between. This CDR3 has 16 residues. Germline CDR1 reads MGHRA; CDR2 reads YSYEKL. This chain's CDR3 is CASSQEGSGSNQPQHF. As DNA, the CDR3 is TGCGCCAGCAGCCAAGAGGGATCGGGGAGCAATCAGCCCCAGCATTTT.

This chain links TRBV28 with TRBJ1-2; TRBD1 is a possible D gene (5 bases). From germline, CDR1 is MDHEN and CDR2 SYDVKM. The CDR3 sequence is 16 residues long. Trimming shortened V by 6 bases and J by 3 bases, and 20 bases separated the two germline ends. CDR3 amino acids: CASSWPGAQTHYGYTF. CDR3 DNA: TGTGCCAGCAGCTGGCCCGGGGCCCAAACCCACTATGGCTACACCTTC.

This clone appeared many times. The chain carries TRBV15 and TRBJ2-5, with 9 bases that match TRBD1. Germline V gene data show CDR1 as LNHNV and CDR2 as YYDKDF (reference sequence). The CDR3 is 14 amino acids. The V gene end was trimmed by 5 bases and the J gene end by 6 bases; junction bases not matched to a gene: 7. The CDR3 loop is CATSGDRVKQTQYF. CDR3 DNA: TGTGCCACCAGCGGGGACAGGGTTAAACAGACCCAGTACTTC.